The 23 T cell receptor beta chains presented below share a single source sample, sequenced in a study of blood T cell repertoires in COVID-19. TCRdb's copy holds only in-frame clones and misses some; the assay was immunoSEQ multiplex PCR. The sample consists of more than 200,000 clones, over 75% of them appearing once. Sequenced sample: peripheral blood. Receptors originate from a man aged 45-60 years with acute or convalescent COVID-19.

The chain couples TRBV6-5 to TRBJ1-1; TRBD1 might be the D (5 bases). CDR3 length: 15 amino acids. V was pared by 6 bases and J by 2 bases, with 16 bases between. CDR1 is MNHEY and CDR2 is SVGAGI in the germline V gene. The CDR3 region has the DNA TGTGCCAGCAGCGTAATTGACAGCACCAACACTGAAGCTTTCTTT. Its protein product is CASSVIDSTNTEAFF.

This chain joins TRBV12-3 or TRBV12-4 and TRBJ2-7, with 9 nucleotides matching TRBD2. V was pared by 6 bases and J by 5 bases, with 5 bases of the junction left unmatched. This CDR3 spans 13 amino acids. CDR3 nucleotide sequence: TGTGCCAGCAGCGCGCTAGCGGGGCACGAGCAGTACTTC. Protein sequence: CASSALAGHEQYF.

CDR3 sequence (DNA): TGTGCCAGCACCGCGACAGGGGAGAACACTGAAGCTTTCTTT. Translated: CASTATGENTEAFF. This rearrangement joins TRBV2 to TRBJ1-1; 8 bases agree with TRBD1. J gave up 1 base and V 7 bases, and 5 bases lay outside the gene matches. This CDR3 is built from 14 residues. Germline V gene data show CDR1 as SNHLY and CDR2 as FYNNEI.

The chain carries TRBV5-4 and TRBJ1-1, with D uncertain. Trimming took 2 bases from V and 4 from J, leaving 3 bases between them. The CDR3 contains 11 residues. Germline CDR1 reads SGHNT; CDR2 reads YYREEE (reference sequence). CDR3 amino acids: CASSFGTEAFF. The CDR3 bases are TGTGCCAGCAGCTTCGGCACTGAAGCTTTCTTT.

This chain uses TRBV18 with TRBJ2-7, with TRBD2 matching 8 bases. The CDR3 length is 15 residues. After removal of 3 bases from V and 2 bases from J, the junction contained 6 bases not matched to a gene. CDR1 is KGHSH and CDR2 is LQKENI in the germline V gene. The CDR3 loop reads CASSPEAGGPYEQYF. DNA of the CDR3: TGTGCCAGCTCACCTGAGGCGGGGGGACCCTACGAGCAGTACTTC.

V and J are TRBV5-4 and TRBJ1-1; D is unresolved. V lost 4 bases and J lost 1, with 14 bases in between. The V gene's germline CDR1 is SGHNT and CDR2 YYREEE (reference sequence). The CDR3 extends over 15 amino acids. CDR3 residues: CASSRGGQSNTEAFF. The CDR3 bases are TGTGCCAGCAGCCGGGGAGGGCAATCGAACACTGAAGCTTTCTTT.

The CDR3 region is CASSETPGSPSPLHF. The CDR3 DNA is TGTGCCAGCAGCGAGACGCCGGGGAGTCCTTCACCCCTCCACTTT. The chain uses TRBV9 and TRBJ1-6, with D unresolved. CDR1 and CDR2 from the germline V gene are SGDLS and YYNGEE. The CDR3 is made up of 15 amino acids. V lost 3 bases to trimming and J lost 9 bases, with 16 bases between them.

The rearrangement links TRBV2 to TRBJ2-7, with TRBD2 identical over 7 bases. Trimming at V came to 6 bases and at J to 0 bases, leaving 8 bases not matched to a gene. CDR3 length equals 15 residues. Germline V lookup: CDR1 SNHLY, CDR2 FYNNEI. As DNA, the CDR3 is TGTGCCAGCAGGTATAGCGGGCGGAGCTCCTACGAGCAGTACTTC. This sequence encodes CASRYSGRSSYEQYF.

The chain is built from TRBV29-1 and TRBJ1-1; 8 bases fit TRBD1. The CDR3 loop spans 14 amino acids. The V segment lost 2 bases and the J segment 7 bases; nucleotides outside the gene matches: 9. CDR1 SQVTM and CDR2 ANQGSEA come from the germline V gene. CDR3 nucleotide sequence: TGCAGCGTTGAAATACAGGGGGTTTTTGGTGAAGCTTTCTTT. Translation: CSVEIQGVFGEAFF.

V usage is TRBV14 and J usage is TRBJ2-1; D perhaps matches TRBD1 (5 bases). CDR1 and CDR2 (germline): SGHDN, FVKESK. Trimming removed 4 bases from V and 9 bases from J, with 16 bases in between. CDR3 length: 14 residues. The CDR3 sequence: CASSPPRAPGEQFF. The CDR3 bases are TGTGCCAGCAGCCCACCCAGGGCCCCCGGTGAGCAGTTCTTC.

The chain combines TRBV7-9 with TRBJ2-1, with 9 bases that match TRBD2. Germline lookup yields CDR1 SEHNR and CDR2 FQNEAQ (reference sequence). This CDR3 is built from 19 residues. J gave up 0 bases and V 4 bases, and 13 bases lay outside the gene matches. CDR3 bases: TGTGCCAGCAGCTCTAGATGGGTAGCGGGGGCGAGCTCCTACAATGAGCAGTTCTTC. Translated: CASSSRWVAGASSYNEQFF.

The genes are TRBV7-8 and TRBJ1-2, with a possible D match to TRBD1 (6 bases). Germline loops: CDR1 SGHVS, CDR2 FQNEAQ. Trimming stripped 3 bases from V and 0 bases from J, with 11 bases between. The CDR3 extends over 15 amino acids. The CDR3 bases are TGTGCCAGCAGCTTGGGACAACCTTCTAACTATGGCTACACCTTC. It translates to CASSLGQPSNYGYTF.

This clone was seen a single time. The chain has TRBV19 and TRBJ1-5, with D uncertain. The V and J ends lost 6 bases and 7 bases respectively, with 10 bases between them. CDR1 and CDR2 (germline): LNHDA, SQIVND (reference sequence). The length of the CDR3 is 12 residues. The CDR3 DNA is TGTGCCAGTAGAATTTTCGGGCAGCCCCAGCATTTT. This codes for CASRIFGQPQHF.

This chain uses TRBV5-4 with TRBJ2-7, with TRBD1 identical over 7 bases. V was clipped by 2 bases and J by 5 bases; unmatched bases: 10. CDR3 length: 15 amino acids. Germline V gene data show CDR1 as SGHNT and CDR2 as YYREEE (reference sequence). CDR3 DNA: TGTGCCAGCAGCTTATTTAACAGGGGCTTCGACGAGCAGTACTTC. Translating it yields CASSLFNRGFDEQYF.

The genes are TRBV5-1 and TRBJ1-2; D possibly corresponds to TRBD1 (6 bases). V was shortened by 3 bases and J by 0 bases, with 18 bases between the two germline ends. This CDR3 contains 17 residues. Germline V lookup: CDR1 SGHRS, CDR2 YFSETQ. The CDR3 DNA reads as TGCGCCAGCAGCTGGGGAGCTCAGGGGATAGCTAACTATGGCTACACCTTC. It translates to CASSWGAQGIANYGYTF.

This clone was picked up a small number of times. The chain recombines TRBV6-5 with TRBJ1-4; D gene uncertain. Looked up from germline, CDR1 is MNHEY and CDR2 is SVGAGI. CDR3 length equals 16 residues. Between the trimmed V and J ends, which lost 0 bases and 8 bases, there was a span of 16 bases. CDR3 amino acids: CASSYSSSGGEEKLFF. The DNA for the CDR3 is TGTGCCAGCAGTTACTCATCTTCGGGTGGGGAGGAAAAACTGTTTTTT.

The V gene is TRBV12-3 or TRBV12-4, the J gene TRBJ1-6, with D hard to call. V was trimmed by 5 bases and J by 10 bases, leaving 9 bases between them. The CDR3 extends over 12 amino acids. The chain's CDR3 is CASSPNQSPLHF. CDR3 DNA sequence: TGTGCCAGCAGTCCAAATCAATCACCCCTCCACTTT.

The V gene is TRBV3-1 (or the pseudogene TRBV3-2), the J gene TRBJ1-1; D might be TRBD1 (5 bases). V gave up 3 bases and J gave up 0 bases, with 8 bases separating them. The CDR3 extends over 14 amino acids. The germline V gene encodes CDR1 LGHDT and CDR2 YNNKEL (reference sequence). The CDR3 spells CASSQTVLNTEAFF. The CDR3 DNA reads TGTGCCAGCAGCCAGACAGTCCTGAACACTGAAGCTTTCTTT.

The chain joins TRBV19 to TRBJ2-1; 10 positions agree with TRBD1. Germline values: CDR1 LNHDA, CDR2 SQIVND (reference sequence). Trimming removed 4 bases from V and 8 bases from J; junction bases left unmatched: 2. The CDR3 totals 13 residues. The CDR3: CASSRDRGDEQFF. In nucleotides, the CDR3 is TGTGCCAGTAGTAGGGACAGGGGCGATGAGCAGTTCTTC. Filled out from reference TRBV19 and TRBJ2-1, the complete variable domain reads DGGITQSPKYLFRKEGQNVTLSCEQNLNHDAMYWYRQDPGQGLRLIYYSQIVNDFQKGDIAEGYSVSREKKESFPLTVTSAQKNPTAFYLCASSRDRGDEQFFGPGTRLTVL.

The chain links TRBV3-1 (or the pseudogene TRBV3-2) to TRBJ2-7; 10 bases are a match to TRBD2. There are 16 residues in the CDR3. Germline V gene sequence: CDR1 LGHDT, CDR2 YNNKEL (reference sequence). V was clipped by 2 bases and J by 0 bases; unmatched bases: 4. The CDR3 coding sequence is TGTGCCAGCAGCCAACTAGCGGGGGATAGCTCCTACGAGCAGTACTTC. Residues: CASSQLAGDSSYEQYF.

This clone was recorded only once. CDR3 in DNA: TGTGCCAGCAGGCCGACACGTAACTATGGCTACACCTTC. Encoded protein: CASRPTRNYGYTF. The chain recombines TRBV6-5 with TRBJ1-2; D unresolved. V lost 6 bases, J lost 1 base, and 9 bases lay in between. The CDR3 is 13 amino acids. Germline-derived CDR1 and CDR2 are MNHEY and SVGAGI.

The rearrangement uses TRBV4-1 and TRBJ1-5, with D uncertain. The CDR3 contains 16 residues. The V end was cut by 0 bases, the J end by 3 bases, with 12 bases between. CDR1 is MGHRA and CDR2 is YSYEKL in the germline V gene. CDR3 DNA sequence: TGCGCCAGCAGCCAAGAACGGGCGGGCGTCAATCAGCCCCAGCATTTT. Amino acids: CASSQERAGVNQPQHF.

This CDR3 is CATSREGGGTYYNEQFF. The CDR3 DNA follows: TGTGCCACCAGCAGAGAGGGCGGGGGGACCTATTACAATGAGCAGTTCTTC. V and J are TRBV15 and TRBJ2-1; 8 nucleotides line up with TRBD2. The germline V gene encodes CDR1 LNHNV and CDR2 YYDKDF (reference sequence). CDR3 length: 17 amino acids. The junction had 8 bases not matched to a gene; V was cut back by 0 bases and J by 4 bases.